Described below is a single TCR beta chain sequence and its context. The naive CD8 population came from CD45RO-negative cells selected for CCR7, without terminally differentiated effector memory CD45RA+ cells. The repertoire was sequenced with immunoSEQ multiplex PCR; TCRdb's copy has only in-frame clones and lacks some. The data hold about 2 million clones, with approximately 94% observed a single time. This record comes from a study of shared clonotypes between healthy human individuals. Germline V gene lookup returns CDR1 SGHAT and CDR2 FQNNGV. Trimming stripped 2 bases from V and 0 bases from J, with 17 bases between. CDR3 length equals 17 residues.

The TCR originated in a young man in good health. The V gene is TRBV11-2, the J gene TRBJ2-7, with D possibly being TRBD2 (5 bases). The sequencing input was naive CD8+ T cells sorted from blood. CDR3 sequence: CASSLSWSGPSSYEQYF. The CDR3 coding sequence is TGTGCCAGCAGCTTAAGTTGGAGCGGACCGAGCTCCTACGAGCAGTACTTC.